The next 30 T cell receptor beta chains were all read from a single sample in a study of spatial heterogeneity in lung cancer (dated by TCRdb to the late 2010s). The time point label here, explained by the study, means: sample taken at primary tumor resection. TCR sequencing used whole RNA extracted from tumor and nontumor lung tissue, or from cryopreserved PBMC samples, without cell sorting. Libraries were built with 5' RACE. Sequenced on a NextSeq 500. TCRdb ran its own pipeline on the public reads, namely fastp trimming at Q25 and MiXCR clone calling, and kept in-frame beta chains. Under each unique CDR3 protein, matching rows form one entry showing the most common genes and DNA. The sample table records approximately 3,800 distinct CDR3 sequences; about 8% of these occur just once. Around 50% of the sample rests with the top ten. Here the sequenced sample was PBMCs, taken at surgery. The origin of the receptors is a female donor with early-stage non-small cell lung cancer.

This clonotype was seen at least ten times. The V and J genes are TRBV7-2 and TRBJ1-2; possible D gene TRBD1, 5 bases. Germline CDR1 SGHTA, CDR2 FQGNSA. This CDR3 is 15 amino acids long. Deletions cut 4 bases from V and 0 bases from J, with 12 bases between. The chain's CDR3 is CASSWQGGPNYGYTF. Here the CDR3 DNA reads TGTGCCAGCAGCTGGCAGGGTGGCCCTAACTATGGCTACACCTTC.

This clonotype came up many times. The chain employs TRBV4-2 and TRBJ1-2; the D gene is possibly TRBD1 (5 bases). Germline V gene data show CDR1 as LGHNA and CDR2 as YNFKEQ. V lost 0 bases and J lost 5, with 13 bases in between. The CDR3 spans 15 residues. The CDR3 DNA sequence: TGTGCCAGCAGCCAAGAGGGGGGTGAGGGGTATGGCTACACCTTC. It is translated as CASSQEGGEGYGYTF.

This clonotype rates as medium-sized. This chain connects TRBV5-6 to TRBJ2-5; the match to TRBD1 covers 7 bases. Germline V gives CDR1 SGHDT, CDR2 YYEEEE. Trimming at V came to 5 bases and at J to 2 bases, leaving 3 bases not matched to a gene. This CDR3 spans 13 amino acids. Written as DNA, the CDR3 is TGTGCCAGCAGTGGGACAGCACAAGAGACCCAGTACTTC. This codes for CASSGTAQETQYF. Full variable domain (remainder filled in from reference TRBV5-6 and TRBJ2-5): DAGVTQSPTHLIKTRGQQVTLRCSPKSGHDTVSWYQQALGQGPQFIFQYYEEEERQRGNFPDRFSGHQFPNYSSELNVNALLLGDSALYLCASSGTAQETQYFGPGTRLLVL.

This clonotype was counted ten times or more. The genes are TRBV7-2 and TRBJ2-1; no definite D call. V shed 2 bases and J shed 8 bases, with 4 bases lying between them. Germline V gene lookup returns CDR1 SGHTA and CDR2 FQGNSA. This CDR3 spans 11 amino acids. This chain's CDR3 is CASSLKDEQFF. The CDR3 DNA reads TGTGCCAGCAGCTTAAAAGATGAGCAGTTCTTC.

The table lists this clonotype with many counts. The V gene is TRBV6-2 or TRBV6-3, the J gene TRBJ1-5, with D unresolved. The CDR3 is 14 amino acids. CDR1 is MNHEY and CDR2 is SVGEGT in the germline V gene. V lost 0 bases and J 6 bases, leaving 9 bases between the germline ends. As DNA, the CDR3 is TGTGCCAGCAGTTACTCATCACGTGGTCAGCCCCAGCATTTT. This sequence encodes CASSYSSRGQPQHF.

This chain links TRBV5-1 with TRBJ1-4; D is unresolved. CDR1 SGHRS and CDR2 YFSETQ come from the germline V gene. Between the trimmed V and J ends, which lost 4 bases and 8 bases, there was a span of 15 bases. There are 14 residues in the CDR3. In DNA, the CDR3 is TGCGCCAGCAGCCCCGACGGGGTTGCCGAAAAACTGTTTTTT. Encoded protein: CASSPDGVAEKLFF.

This clonotype is medium-sized within its sample. The chain employs TRBV5-1 and TRBJ1-5; D is undetermined. The CDR3 extends over 14 amino acids. Trimming took off 0 bases at V and 4 bases at J, with 8 bases between the two ends. Germline lookup yields CDR1 SGHRS and CDR2 YFSETQ. CDR3 in amino acids: CASSLDSPNQPQHF. CDR3 DNA sequence: TGCGCCAGCAGCTTGGACAGCCCTAATCAGCCCCAGCATTTT.

This clonotype was counted a few times. The chain recombines TRBV7-3 with TRBJ1-1, with 8 bases lining up with TRBD1. In germline, CDR1 is SGHTA, CDR2 FQGTGA. Trimming removed 6 bases from V and 1 base from J; junction bases left unmatched: 10. The CDR3 runs to 16 residues. The CDR3 region is CASSSKQGVGNTEAFF. In DNA form, the CDR3 reads TGTGCCAGCAGTAGTAAACAGGGGGTAGGGAACACTGAAGCTTTCTTT.

By frequency in the sample, this clonotype is medium-sized. The CDR3 region has the DNA TGTGCCAGCAGTTTTCGTGGCTTCTCCTACGAGCAGTACTTC. Translated, it gives CASSFRGFSYEQYF. The chain has TRBV28 and TRBJ2-7; D not resolved. The CDR3 covers 14 residues. V was shortened by 3 bases and J by 0 bases, with 9 bases between the two germline ends. Germline loops: CDR1 MDHEN, CDR2 SYDVKM.

This clonotype has a handful of counts. A much larger clone differs from this one at a single base, so this may be a read error. The CDR3 loop is CAWLNGLKGTNVLTF. CDR3 DNA: TGTGCCTGGCTAAACGGGCTCAAGGGGACCAACGTCCTGACTTTC. The chain joins TRBV30 to TRBJ2-6; D might be TRBD1 (5 bases). Germline assignment: CDR1 GTSNPN and CDR2 SVGIG (reference sequence). With 5 bases removed from V and 8 bases from J, the gap between germline ends came to 19 bases. The CDR3 runs 15 residues.

By frequency in the sample, this clonotype is hyperexpanded. The rearrangement joins TRBV2 to TRBJ2-7; D ambiguous. Germline V CDR1 and CDR2: SNHLY, FYNNEI. The CDR3 contains 14 residues. Trimming removed 5 bases at V and 0 bases at J, with 11 bases between. CDR3 coding DNA: TGTGCCAGCAGTCTTGTGGGTCCCTCCTACGAGCAGTACTTC. Translating it yields CASSLVGPSYEQYF. The full variable domain, in which reference TRBV2 and TRBJ2-7 provide the parts outside the CDR3, is EPEVTQTPSHQVTQMGQEVILRCVPISNHLYFYWYRQILGQKVEFLVSFYNNEISEKSEIFDDQFSVERPDGSNFTLKIRSTKLEDSAMYFCASSLVGPSYEQYFGPGTRLTVT.

This clonotype was counted many times. The gene calls are TRBV6-6 and TRBJ2-5; 10 bases agree with TRBD1. The V gene end was trimmed by 4 bases and the J gene end by 6 bases; junction bases not matched to a gene: 5. The CDR3 totals 14 residues. Germline loops: CDR1 MNHNY, CDR2 SVGAGI (reference sequence). This CDR3 is CASSSLDRGKTQYF. CDR3 bases: TGTGCCAGCAGTTCCTTGGACAGGGGGAAGACCCAGTACTTC.

This clonotype was found many times. The chain recombines TRBV20-1 with TRBJ2-5; TRBD2 is a possible D gene (5 bases). The V end lost 3 bases, the J end lost 10 bases, and 18 bases lay between the germline ends. The germline gives CDR1 DFQATT, CDR2 SNEGSKA (reference sequence). The CDR3 sequence is 13 residues long. The CDR3 DNA is TGCAGTGCTAGTGCAAGGTCGGGGAAAGGCCAGTACTTC. This gives the protein CSASARSGKGQYF.

This clonotype has ten or more counts. The chain uses TRBV6-5 and TRBJ1-1; D is perhaps TRBD1 (5 bases). V was pared by 2 bases and J by 6 bases, with 16 bases between. Germline-derived CDR1 and CDR2 are MNHEY and SVGAGI. The CDR3 consists of 15 residues. CDR3 region: CASSYERGLGAEAFF. For the CDR3, the DNA is TGTGCCAGCAGTTACGAGCGGGGACTTGGAGCTGAAGCTTTCTTT.

This clonotype appeared a few times. This chain links TRBV6-2 or TRBV6-3 with TRBJ2-1; D is uncertain. Trimming cost V 7 bases and J 1 base, with 14 bases left between them. The CDR3 runs to 15 residues. Germline V gene lookup returns CDR1 MNHEY and CDR2 SVGEGT. The CDR3 loop reads CASIKREASYNEQFF. DNA for the CDR3: TGTGCCAGCATCAAAAGAGAAGCATCCTACAATGAGCAGTTCTTC.

In this sample, this clonotype turned up many times. The genes are TRBV15 and TRBJ1-5, with D possibly TRBD1 on 5 matching bases. The CDR3 loop spans 15 amino acids. Trimming removed 4 bases from V and 4 bases from J, with 14 bases in between. Germline CDR1 LNHNV, CDR2 YYDKDF (reference sequence). CDR3 sequence (DNA): TGTGCCACCAGCAAGGGGAGGGGTGGGAATCAGCCCCAGCATTTT. It yields the protein CATSKGRGGNQPQHF.

This clonotype was detected ten times or more. The junction and the germline gene differ at one end; a read error may be behind it. The CDR3 spells CSAPRGGPIF. CDR3 DNA: TGCAGTGCTCCGCGGGGGGGGCCAATCTTC. V gene TRBV20-1 combines with J gene TRBJ2-1, with 9 bases aligning to TRBD2. The CDR3 length is 10 residues. Germline V CDR1 and CDR2: DFQATT, SNEGSKA (reference sequence).

The V call is TRBV6-2 or TRBV6-3, the J call TRBJ1-1; D unresolved. CDR1 and CDR2 (germline): MNHEY, SVGEGT. The CDR3 loop spans 12 amino acids. The germline V and J ends were trimmed by 8 bases and 6 bases, with 13 bases remaining between them. The DNA for the CDR3 is TGTGCCAGCCTATCGCGGAAGCCTGAAGCTTTCTTT. It yields the protein CASLSRKPEAFF.

This clonotype was detected ten times or more. The rearrangement uses TRBV9 and TRBJ2-7, with 7 positions matching TRBD1. This CDR3 is built from 17 residues. V lost 3 bases, J lost 5 bases, and 17 bases stayed unmatched. Germline lookup yields CDR1 SGDLS and CDR2 YYNGEE. CDR3 sequence: CASSAPQGTLYWNEQYF. CDR3 sequence (DNA): TGTGCCAGCAGCGCCCCACAGGGGACCCTTTATTGGAACGAGCAGTACTTC.

This clonotype was seen ten or more times. The rearrangement uses TRBV11-2 and TRBJ2-7, with TRBD1 matching 10 bases. Germline values: CDR1 SGHAT, CDR2 FQNNGV. This CDR3 spans 14 amino acids. The V and J ends lost 1 base and 4 bases, in that order; junction bases with no gene match: 1. The CDR3 DNA reads as TGTGCCAGCAGCTTAGGACAGGGGGCTTACGAGCAGTACTTC. It specifies CASSLGQGAYEQYF.

This clonotype has just one count. The chain combines TRBV28 with TRBJ2-3, with a weak D call TRBD1 (6 bases). Germline CDR1 MDHEN, CDR2 SYDVKM. Trimming took 2 bases from V and 5 from J, leaving 11 bases between them. This CDR3 is 14 amino acids long. CDR3 sequence (DNA): TGTGCCAGCAGTTTAGGGGGCCAAGGAGATACGCAGTATTTT. Protein product: CASSLGGQGDTQYF.

In this sample, this clonotype turned up many times. The gene calls are TRBV5-1 and TRBJ1-2; tentative D call: TRBD1 (5 bases). Germline V gives CDR1 SGHRS, CDR2 YFSETQ. Between the trimmed V and J ends, which lost 0 bases and 4 bases, there was a span of 13 bases. The CDR3 spans 15 residues. This CDR3 is CASSLAAGSAYGYTF. CDR3 bases: TGCGCCAGCAGCTTGGCGGCAGGGTCGGCCTATGGCTACACCTTC.

This clonotype is medium-sized within its sample. The rearrangement uses TRBV7-2 and TRBJ2-1; TRBD2 is a possible D gene (6 bases). The CDR3 covers 13 residues. Germline CDR1 is SGHTA and CDR2 is FQGNSA. Trimming left V 2 bases short and J 14 bases short, with 16 bases between. CDR3 in DNA: TGTGCCAGCAGCTTAACGAAATTAGCGGAGGAGTTCTTC. The encoded protein is CASSLTKLAEEFF.

This clonotype is classed as medium-sized (0.01 to 0.1%). The chain combines TRBV20-1 with TRBJ2-5, with TRBD2 as a possible D gene (6 bases). The germline V gene encodes CDR1 DFQATT and CDR2 SNEGSKA (reference sequence). The V gene lost 6 bases and the J gene lost 1 base, with 18 bases spanning the gap. The CDR3 length is 15 residues. CDR3 protein: CSAVGGSGSQETQYF. The CDR3 coding sequence is TGCAGTGCCGTCGGGGGTTCGGGAAGCCAAGAGACCCAGTACTTC.

This clonotype appeared a few times. The rearrangement uses TRBV7-8 and TRBJ1-2; the D is unclear. The CDR3 totals 15 residues. V lost 1 base to trimming and J lost 5 bases, with 14 bases between them. Germline V gene sequence: CDR1 SGHVS, CDR2 FQNEAQ. The CDR3 is CASSLGNGAGYGYTF. The CDR3, as DNA: TGTGCCAGCAGCTTAGGGAACGGTGCAGGTTATGGCTACACCTTC. Drawing the rest from reference TRBV7-8 and TRBJ1-2, the complete variable domain is GAGVSQSPRYKVAKRGQDVALRCDPISGHVSLFWYQQALGQGPEFLTYFQNEAQLDKSGLPSDRFFAERPEGSVSTLKIQRTQQEDSAVYLCASSLGNGAGYGYTFGSGTRLTVV.

This clonotype is categorized as medium-sized (0.01 to 0.1%). V is TRBV7-8 and J is TRBJ1-1; D is perhaps TRBD1 (5 bases). Trimming cost V 5 bases and J 1 base, with 11 bases left between them. The CDR3 extends over 14 amino acids. In germline, CDR1 is SGHVS, CDR2 FQNEAQ. The CDR3 DNA reads as TGTGCCAGCAGCCGGGACGGAGCGAACACTGAAGCTTTCTTT. Protein: CASSRDGANTEAFF.

Details on this clonotype: This may stem from a read error, because a much larger clone lies one nucleotide away. The rearrangement uses TRBV20-1 and TRBJ2-2; D uncertain. CDR1 is DFQATT, CDR2 SNEGSKA, per germline (reference sequence). The CDR3 length is 15 residues. V was clipped by 2 bases and J by 4 bases, with 14 bases between them. The CDR3 DNA reads as TGCAGTGCTAGAAACTCAGTCTCGGGCACCGGGGAGCTGTTTTTT. Its protein is CSARNSVSGTGELFF.

This clonotype was seen repeatedly, ten times or more. This sequence joins TRBV2 and TRBJ1-1; D is unresolved. This CDR3 comprises 10 residues. Deletions cut 5 bases from V and 2 bases from J, with 0 bases between. CDR1 is SNHLY, CDR2 FYNNEI, per germline. The CDR3 sequence is CASSNTEAFF. Here the CDR3 DNA reads TGTGCCAGCAGTAACACTGAAGCTTTCTTT.

This clonotype is medium-sized within its sample. This chain uses TRBV20-1 with TRBJ2-7; the match to TRBD2 covers 8 bases. V lost 6 bases to trimming and J lost 0 bases; unmatched junction nucleotides: 10. Per germline, CDR1 DFQATT and CDR2 SNEGSKA (reference sequence). This CDR3 contains 15 residues. In DNA form, the CDR3 reads TGCAGTGCACCAGAGGTAGCGGGATCCTCCTACGAGCAGTACTTC. This encodes CSAPEVAGSSYEQYF.

The chain couples TRBV11-1 to TRBJ2-7; the D gene is possibly TRBD1 (6 bases). In germline, CDR1 is SGHAT, CDR2 FQDESV (reference sequence). The V and J ends lost 6 bases and 2 bases respectively, with 14 bases between them. CDR3 length: 14 amino acids. In DNA, the CDR3 is TGTGCCAGCAGACCTCAGGGGTCAACCTACGAGCAGTACTTC. The encoded protein is CASRPQGSTYEQYF.